Listed below are T cell receptor beta chains from one sample, sequenced in a study of CD8 T cells in Susac syndrome. MiXCR was run by TCRdb on the immunoSEQ multiplex PCR reads, yielding one entry per CDR3 protein. The sample consists of 100,000 to 150,000 distinct CDR3 sequences, 90% to 95% of them appearing once. Sequencing input: CD8+ T cells from PBMCs. These TCRs come from a human donor with Susac syndrome. Each CDR3 is given with its conserved first and last residue. A D gene is named only where the DNA matches it firmly. Where a row states a size, it is once, few, many or the class of an expanded clone; other rows omit it.

V gene	clone size	J gene	D gene	CDR3 protein	CDR3 DNA
TRBV2	.	TRBJ2-1	.	CASSDYLPYNEQFF	TGTGCCAGCAGTGATTATCTCCCATACAATGAGCAGTTCTTC
TRBV7-9	.	TRBJ2-5	.	CASSLEVETQYF	TGTGCCAGCAGCTTAGAAGTAGAGACCCAGTACTTC
TRBV20-1	.	TRBJ2-1	TRBD2	CSARDWTSGDNEQFF	TGCAGTGCTAGGGATTGGACTAGCGGAGACAATGAGCAGTTCTTC
TRBV20-1	.	TRBJ2-5	.	CSARSYMAQETQYF	TGCAGTGCTAGGTCCTACATGGCCCAAGAGACCCAGTACTTC
TRBV28	once	TRBJ2-5	.	CASSSQGAQETQYF	TGTGCCAGCAGTTCCCAGGGTGCCCAAGAGACCCAGTACTTC
TRBV2	.	TRBJ2-7	.	CASSRPGESYEQYF	TGTGCCAGCAGTCGGCCAGGTGAATCCTACGAGCAGTACTTC
TRBV7-3	.	TRBJ1-2	TRBD1	CASRLGQTDGYTF	TGTGCCAGCAGGTTGGGACAGACGGATGGCTACACCTTC
TRBV7-9	.	TRBJ2-3	TRBD1	CASSPRDRGDDTQYF	TGTGCCAGCAGCCCCCGGGACAGGGGCGACGATACGCAGTATTTT
TRBV4-1	.	TRBJ2-3	TRBD2	CASSQDGLAGSTDTQYF	TGCGCCAGCAGCCAAGATGGGCTAGCGGGGTCCACAGATACGCAGTATTTT
TRBV13	once	TRBJ1-4	.	CASSLNLEGDEKLFF	TGTGCCAGCAGCTTAAACCTCGAGGGGGATGAAAAACTGTTTTTT
TRBV27	once	TRBJ2-1	TRBD1	CASSLAGQGATELYNEQFF	TGTGCCAGCAGTTTAGCGGGACAGGGGGCAACAGAGCTATACAATGAGCAGTTCTTC
TRBV4-2	.	TRBJ1-1	TRBD1	CASSQPGTENTEAFF	TGTGCCAGCAGCCAACCTGGGACAGAGAACACTGAAGCTTTCTTT
TRBV10-3	.	TRBJ2-5	.	CAISEDSWETQYF	TGTGCCATCAGTGAGGACAGTTGGGAGACCCAGTACTTC
TRBV9	once	TRBJ2-1	.	CASSPMGGAGGINEQFF	TGTGCCAGCAGCCCCATGGGGGGGGCAGGGGGCATCAATGAGCAGTTCTTC
TRBV6-2/TRBV6-3	.	TRBJ2-7	.	CASSSSDTYEQYF	TGTGCCAGCAGTTCCAGTGACACCTACGAGCAGTACTTC
TRBV5-1	.	TRBJ2-2	.	CASERAPESGELFF	TGCGCCAGCGAAAGAGCACCTGAGTCCGGGGAGCTGTTTTTT
TRBV6-2/TRBV6-3	.	TRBJ2-4	TRBD1	CASSSGTELNIQYF	TGTGCCAGCAGTTCCGGGACAGAGTTGAACATTCAGTACTTC
TRBV20-1	.	TRBJ2-5	.	CSARDIQETQYF	TGCAGTGCTAGGGACATCCAAGAGACCCAGTACTTC
TRBV7-9	.	TRBJ1-6	.	CASSHILHF	TGTGCCAGCAGCCACATCCTCCACTTT
TRBV29-1	.	TRBJ2-1	.	CSGAREVNEQFF	TGCAGCGGGGCCAGGGAGGTCAATGAGCAGTTCTTC
TRBV25-1	.	TRBJ1-5	.	CASSPTGTLGDQPQHF	TGTGCCAGCAGTCCCACCGGGACACTGGGGGATCAGCCCCAGCATTTT
TRBV9	.	TRBJ2-3	TRBD1	CASSVGDRTTDTQYF	TGTGCCAGCAGCGTAGGGGACAGAACCACAGATACGCAGTATTTT
TRBV12-3/TRBV12-4	.	TRBJ2-7	.	CASSLPGDSYEQYF	TGTGCCAGCAGTTTACCAGGGGACTCCTACGAGCAGTACTTC
TRBV7-7	.	TRBJ2-1	.	CEVGCYNEQFF	TGTGAAGTCGGTTGCTACAATGAGCAGTTCTTC
TRBV19	.	TRBJ1-2	.	CASSTYGYTF	TGTGCCAGTAGCACGTATGGCTACACCTTC
TRBV30	.	TRBJ1-1	.	CAWSVGGTEAFF	TGTGCCTGGAGTGTAGGAGGCACTGAAGCTTTCTTT
TRBV5-4	.	TRBJ2-7	.	CASSYMRGYEQYF	TGTGCCAGCAGCTATATGCGGGGCTACGAGCAGTACTTC
TRBV2	.	TRBJ2-7	.	CATTGADSYEQYF	TGTGCCACCACGGGAGCGGACTCCTACGAGCAGTACTTC
TRBV27	.	TRBJ1-2	TRBD1	CASSFTPHLRDRDYGYTF	TGTGCCAGCAGTTTTACCCCCCACCTACGGGACAGGGATTATGGCTACACCTTC
TRBV6-5	few	TRBJ2-3	.	CASSSRGDTQYF	TGTGCCAGCAGTTCCCGGGGGGATACGCAGTATTTT
TRBV3-1	once	TRBJ2-1	.	CASSQRPEVHGNEQFF	TGTGCCAGCAGCCAAAGGCCCGAGGTACATGGAAATGAGCAGTTCTTC
TRBV5-4	.	TRBJ2-7	TRBD1	CASSLGDRSYEQYF	TGTGCCAGCAGCTTAGGGGACAGGTCCTACGAGCAGTACTTC
TRBV3-1	.	TRBJ1-1	.	CASSQVEGTEAFF	TGTGCCAGCAGCCAAGTGGAGGGTACTGAAGCTTTCTTT
TRBV19	.	TRBJ2-1	.	CASSVFGQTQFF	TGTGCCAGTAGTGTATTCGGACAAACGCAGTTCTTC
TRBV14	.	TRBJ2-1	.	CASSPGGGIEQFF	TGTGCCAGCAGCCCCGGGGGCGGCATTGAGCAGTTCTTC
TRBV9	once	TRBJ2-5	.	CASSVLETQYF	TGTGCCAGCAGCGTACTGGAGACCCAGTACTTC
TRBV15	few	TRBJ2-7	TRBD1	CATSADLGGGVHEQYF	TGTGCCACCAGCGCGGACTTAGGGGGCGGTGTCCACGAGCAGTACTTC
TRBV5-1	.	TRBJ1-2	TRBD1	CASSVNPGQINYGYTF	TGCGCCAGCAGCGTCAACCCGGGACAGATTAACTATGGCTACACCTTC
TRBV4-1	.	TRBJ1-5	.	CASSQDEGWGNQPQHF	TGCGCCAGCAGCCAAGATGAAGGATGGGGCAATCAGCCCCAGCATTTT
TRBV29-1	.	TRBJ2-5	.	CSVGALEGTQYF	TGCAGCGTTGGCGCCCTAGAGGGGACCCAGTACTTC
TRBV7-9	.	TRBJ2-1	TRBD1	CASSDPGQGSRYNEQFF	TGTGCCAGCAGCGACCCAGGACAGGGAAGTAGGTACAATGAGCAGTTCTTC
TRBV9	.	TRBJ1-5	.	CASSGGSTNQPQHF	TGTGCCAGCAGCGGAGGCAGCACCAATCAGCCCCAGCATTTT
TRBV15	.	TRBJ2-7	TRBD1	CATSLGQGTYEQYF	TGTGCCACCTCCCTTGGACAGGGGACCTACGAGCAGTACTTC
TRBV27	.	TRBJ1-1	.	CASSFLTNTEAFF	TGTGCCAGCAGTTTCCTAACAAACACTGAAGCTTTCTTT
TRBV15	.	TRBJ2-7	.	CATSRDLMDSHEQYF	TGTGCCACCAGCAGAGATTTAATGGATTCCCACGAGCAGTACTTC
TRBV5-1	.	TRBJ2-4	.	CASSLGPLAKNIQYF	TGCGCCAGCTCTCTAGGCCCCCTAGCCAAAAACATTCAGTACTTC
TRBV29-1	.	TRBJ1-2	.	CSVEDPTQNDGYTF	TGCAGCGTTGAAGACCCAACACAGAACGATGGCTACACCTTC
TRBV14	few	TRBJ1-1	.	CASSQRSGVAEAFF	TGTGCCAGCAGCCAGAGGTCAGGGGTCGCTGAAGCTTTCTTT
TRBV5-4	once	TRBJ1-1	.	CASSSDGVEAFF	TGTGCCAGCAGCTCGGACGGCGTTGAAGCTTTCTTT
TRBV29-1	.	TRBJ2-6	.	CSVRGSSGANVLTF	TGCAGCGTTAGGGGATCCTCTGGGGCCAACGTCCTGACTTTC
TRBV6-6	.	TRBJ2-5	TRBD1	CASSRRGQGAQETQYF	TGTGCCAGCAGCCGACGTGGACAGGGGGCTCAAGAGACCCAGTACTTC
TRBV29-1	.	TRBJ2-5	.	CSVEDPGAGGQYF	TGCAGCGTTGAAGATCCGGGGGCCGGGGGCCAGTACTTC
TRBV12-3/TRBV12-4	.	TRBJ1-1	TRBD1	CASSDDRGGTEAFF	TGTGCCAGCAGTGATGACAGGGGCGGCACTGAAGCTTTCTTT
TRBV29-1	.	TRBJ2-6	.	CSVLDRTAVLTF	TGCAGCGTTCTTGATCGGACAGCCGTCCTGACTTTC
TRBV20-1	.	TRBJ2-2	TRBD2	CSARAGGTGELFF	TGCAGTGCCAGGGCGGGGGGAACCGGGGAGCTGTTTTTT
TRBV4-1	.	TRBJ1-6	TRBD1	CASSDRDSPLHF	TGCGCCAGCAGCGACAGGGATTCACCCCTCCACTTT
TRBV19	.	TRBJ2-1	.	CASSWQIYNEQFF	TGTGCCAGTAGTTGGCAGATCTACAATGAGCAGTTCTTC
TRBV5-1	.	TRBJ2-7	TRBD2	CASSPREVTYEQYF	TGCGCCAGCAGCCCCCGGGAGGTGACCTACGAGCAGTACTTC
TRBV30	.	TRBJ1-1	.	CAWSVMSVLPFF	TGTGCCTGGAGTGTAATGAGTGTTCTACCTTTCTTT